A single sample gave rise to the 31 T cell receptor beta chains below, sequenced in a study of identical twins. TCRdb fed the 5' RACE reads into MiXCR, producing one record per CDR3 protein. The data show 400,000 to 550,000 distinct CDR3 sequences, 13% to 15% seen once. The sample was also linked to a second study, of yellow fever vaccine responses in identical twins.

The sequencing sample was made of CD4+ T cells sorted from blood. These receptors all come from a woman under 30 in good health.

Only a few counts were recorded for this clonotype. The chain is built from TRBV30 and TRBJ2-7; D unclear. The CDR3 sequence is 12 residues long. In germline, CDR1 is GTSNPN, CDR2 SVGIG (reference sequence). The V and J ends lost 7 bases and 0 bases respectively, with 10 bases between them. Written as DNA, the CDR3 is TGTGCCTTATCCCCGGCCTCCTACGAGCAGTACTTC. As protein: CALSPASYEQYF.

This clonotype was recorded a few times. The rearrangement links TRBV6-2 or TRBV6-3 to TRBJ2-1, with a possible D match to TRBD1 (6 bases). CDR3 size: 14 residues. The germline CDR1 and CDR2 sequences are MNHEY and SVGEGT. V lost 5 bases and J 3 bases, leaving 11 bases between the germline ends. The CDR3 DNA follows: TGTGCCAGCAGTGCCACGACAGGCTACAATGAGCAGTTCTTC. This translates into CASSATTGYNEQFF.

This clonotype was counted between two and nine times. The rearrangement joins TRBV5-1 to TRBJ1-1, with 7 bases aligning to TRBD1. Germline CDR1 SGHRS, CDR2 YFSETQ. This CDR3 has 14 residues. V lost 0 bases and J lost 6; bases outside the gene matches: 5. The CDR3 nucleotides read TGCGCCAGCAGCTTGGAAGACAGGGCGGCTGAAGCTTTCTTT. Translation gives CASSLEDRAAEAFF.

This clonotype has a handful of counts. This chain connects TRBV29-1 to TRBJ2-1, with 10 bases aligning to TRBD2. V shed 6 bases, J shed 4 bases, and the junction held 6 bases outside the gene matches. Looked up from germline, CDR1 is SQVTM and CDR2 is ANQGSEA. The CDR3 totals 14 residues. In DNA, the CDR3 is TGCAGCGTGACTAGCGGGTCTCAGTACAATGAGCAGTTCTTC. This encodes CSVTSGSQYNEQFF.

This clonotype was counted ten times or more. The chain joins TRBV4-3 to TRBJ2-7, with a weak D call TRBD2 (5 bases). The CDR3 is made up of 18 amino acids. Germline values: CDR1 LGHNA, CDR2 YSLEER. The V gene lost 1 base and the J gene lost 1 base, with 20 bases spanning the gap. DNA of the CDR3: TGCGCCAGCAGCCAAGGTTTGGCTGGAGGCCTAACGTCCTACGAGCAGTACTTC. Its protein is CASSQGLAGGLTSYEQYF.

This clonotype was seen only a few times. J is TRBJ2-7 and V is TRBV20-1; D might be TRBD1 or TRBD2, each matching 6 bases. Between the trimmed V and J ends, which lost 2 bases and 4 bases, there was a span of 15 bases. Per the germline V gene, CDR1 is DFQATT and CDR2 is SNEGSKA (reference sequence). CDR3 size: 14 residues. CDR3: CSARIAQGRYEQYF. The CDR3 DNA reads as TGCAGTGCTAGAATTGCTCAGGGGAGGTACGAGCAGTACTTC.

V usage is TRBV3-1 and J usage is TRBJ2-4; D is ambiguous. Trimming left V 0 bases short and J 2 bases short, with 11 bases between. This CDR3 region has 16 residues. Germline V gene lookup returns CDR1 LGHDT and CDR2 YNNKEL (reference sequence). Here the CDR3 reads CASSQDWVSSKNIQYF. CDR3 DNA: TGTGCCAGCAGCCAAGATTGGGTCTCTTCCAAAAACATTCAGTACTTC.

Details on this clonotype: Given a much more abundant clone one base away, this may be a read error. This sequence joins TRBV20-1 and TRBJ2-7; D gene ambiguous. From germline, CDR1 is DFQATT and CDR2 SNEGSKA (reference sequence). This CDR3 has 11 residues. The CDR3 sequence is CSAKSTYKQYF. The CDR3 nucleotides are TGCAGTGCCAAAAGTACCTACAAGCAGTACTTC.

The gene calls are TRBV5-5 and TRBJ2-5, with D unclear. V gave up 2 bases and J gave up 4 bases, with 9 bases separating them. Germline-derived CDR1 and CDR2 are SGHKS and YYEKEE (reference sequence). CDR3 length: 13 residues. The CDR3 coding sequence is TGTGCCAGCAGCTTTTTAGGACGAGAGACCCAGTACTTC. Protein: CASSFLGRETQYF.

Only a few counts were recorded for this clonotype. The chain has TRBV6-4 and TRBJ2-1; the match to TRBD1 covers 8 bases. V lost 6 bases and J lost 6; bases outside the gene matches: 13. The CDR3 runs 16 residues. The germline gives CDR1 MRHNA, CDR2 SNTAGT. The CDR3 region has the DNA TGTGCCAGCAGCGAACCGCCGGGACAGGTCCCCAATGAGCAGTTCTTC. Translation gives CASSEPPGQVPNEQFF.

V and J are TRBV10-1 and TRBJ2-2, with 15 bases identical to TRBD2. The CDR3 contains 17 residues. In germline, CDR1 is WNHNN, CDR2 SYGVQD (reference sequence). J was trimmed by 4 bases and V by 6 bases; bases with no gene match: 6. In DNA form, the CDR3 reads TGCGCCAGCAGCCCTCCGGGACTAGCGGGAGGCACCGGGGAGCTGTTTTTT. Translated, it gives CASSPPGLAGGTGELFF.

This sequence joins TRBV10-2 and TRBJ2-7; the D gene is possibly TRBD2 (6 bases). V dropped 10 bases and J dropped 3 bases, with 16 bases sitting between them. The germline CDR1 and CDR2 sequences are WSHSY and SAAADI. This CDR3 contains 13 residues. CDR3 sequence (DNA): TGCGCCACCAATAAGGAGGGCCTCTACGAGCAGTACTTC. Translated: CATNKEGLYEQYF.

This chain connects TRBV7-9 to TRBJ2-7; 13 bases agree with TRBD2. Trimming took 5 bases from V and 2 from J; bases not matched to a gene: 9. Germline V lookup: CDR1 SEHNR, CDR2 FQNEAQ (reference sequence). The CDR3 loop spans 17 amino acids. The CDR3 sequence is CASSRPVGLAGAYEQYF. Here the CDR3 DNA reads TGTGCCAGCAGCCGTCCGGTCGGACTAGCGGGGGCCTACGAGCAGTACTTC. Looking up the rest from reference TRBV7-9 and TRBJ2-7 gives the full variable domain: DTGVSQNPRHKITKRGQNVTFRCDPISEHNRLYWYRQTLGQGPEFLTYFQNEAQLEKSRLLSDRFSAERPKGSFSTLEIQRTEQGDSAMYLCASSRPVGLAGAYEQYFGPGTRLTVT.

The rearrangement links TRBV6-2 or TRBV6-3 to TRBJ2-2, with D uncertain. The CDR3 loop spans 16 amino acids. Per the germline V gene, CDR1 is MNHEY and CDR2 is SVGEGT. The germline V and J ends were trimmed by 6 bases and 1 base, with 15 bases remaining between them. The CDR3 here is CASRAFEARNTGELFF. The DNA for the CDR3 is TGTGCCAGCAGGGCCTTTGAGGCTAGGAACACCGGGGAGCTGTTTTTT.

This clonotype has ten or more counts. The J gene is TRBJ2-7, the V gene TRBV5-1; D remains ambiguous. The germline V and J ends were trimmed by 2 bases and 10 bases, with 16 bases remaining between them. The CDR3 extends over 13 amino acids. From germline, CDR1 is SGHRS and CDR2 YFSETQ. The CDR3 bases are TGCGCCAGCAGCTTTAACCCCACAGTGGGTCAGTACTTC. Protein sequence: CASSFNPTVGQYF.

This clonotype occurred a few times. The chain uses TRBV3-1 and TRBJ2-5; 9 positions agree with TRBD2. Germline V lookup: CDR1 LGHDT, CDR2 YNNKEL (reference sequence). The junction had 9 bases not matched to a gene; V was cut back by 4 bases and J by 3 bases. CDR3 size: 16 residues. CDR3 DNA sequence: TGTGCCAGCAGCCGCCTGGGAGCGGGGGGAGAAGAGACCCAGTACTTC. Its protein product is CASSRLGAGGEETQYF.

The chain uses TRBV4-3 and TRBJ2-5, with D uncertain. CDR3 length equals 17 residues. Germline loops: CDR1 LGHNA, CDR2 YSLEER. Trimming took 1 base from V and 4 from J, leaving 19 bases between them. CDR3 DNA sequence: TGCGCCAGCAGCCAAGGATTTAGGTCAACCTGGGTAGAGACCCAGTACTTC. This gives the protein CASSQGFRSTWVETQYF.

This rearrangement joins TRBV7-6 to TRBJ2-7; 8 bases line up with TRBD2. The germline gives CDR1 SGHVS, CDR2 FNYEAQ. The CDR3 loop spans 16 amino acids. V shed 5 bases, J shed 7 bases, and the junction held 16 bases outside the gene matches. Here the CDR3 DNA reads TGTGCCAGCAGCCTAAGAACACCGGGACTAGTAGGGGAGCAGTACTTC. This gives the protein CASSLRTPGLVGEQYF.

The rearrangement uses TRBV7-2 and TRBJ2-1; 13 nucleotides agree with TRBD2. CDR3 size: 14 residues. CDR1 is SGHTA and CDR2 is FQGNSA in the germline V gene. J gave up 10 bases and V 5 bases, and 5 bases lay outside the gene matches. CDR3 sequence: CASSLRTSGSEQFF. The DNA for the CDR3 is TGTGCCAGCAGCCTGAGGACTAGCGGGAGCGAGCAGTTCTTC.

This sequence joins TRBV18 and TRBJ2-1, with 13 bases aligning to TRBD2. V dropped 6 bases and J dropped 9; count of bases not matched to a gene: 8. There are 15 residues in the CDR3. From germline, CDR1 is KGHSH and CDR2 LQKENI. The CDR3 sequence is CASSETSGRDGEQFF. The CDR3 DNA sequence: TGTGCCAGCTCCGAAACTAGCGGGAGGGACGGTGAGCAGTTCTTC.

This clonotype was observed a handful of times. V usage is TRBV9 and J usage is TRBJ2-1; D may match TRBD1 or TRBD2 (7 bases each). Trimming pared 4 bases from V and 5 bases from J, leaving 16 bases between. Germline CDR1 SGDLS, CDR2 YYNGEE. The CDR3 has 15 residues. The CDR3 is CASSRGGQINNEQFF. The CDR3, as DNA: TGTGCCAGCAGCCGCGGGGGACAGATAAACAATGAGCAGTTCTTC. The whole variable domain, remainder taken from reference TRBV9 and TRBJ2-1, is DSGVTQTPKHLITATGQRVTLRCSPRSGDLSVYWYQQSLDQGLQFLIQYYNGEERAKGNILERFSAQQFPDLHSELNLSSLELGDSALYFCASSRGGQINNEQFFGPGTRLTVL.

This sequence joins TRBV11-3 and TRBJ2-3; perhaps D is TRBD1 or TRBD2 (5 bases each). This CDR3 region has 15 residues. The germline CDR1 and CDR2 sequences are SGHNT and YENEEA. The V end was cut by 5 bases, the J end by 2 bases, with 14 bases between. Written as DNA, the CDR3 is TGTGCCAGCAGCCAGGGACGGAGGTACACAGATACGCAGTATTTT. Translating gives CASSQGRRYTDTQYF.

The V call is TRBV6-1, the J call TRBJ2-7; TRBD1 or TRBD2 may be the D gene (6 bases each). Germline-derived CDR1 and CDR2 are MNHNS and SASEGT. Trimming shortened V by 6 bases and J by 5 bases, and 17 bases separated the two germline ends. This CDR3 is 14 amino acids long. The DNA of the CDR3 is TGTGCCAGCAGAATCTCCCCCGGGGGCGACGAGCAGTACTTC. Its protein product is CASRISPGGDEQYF.

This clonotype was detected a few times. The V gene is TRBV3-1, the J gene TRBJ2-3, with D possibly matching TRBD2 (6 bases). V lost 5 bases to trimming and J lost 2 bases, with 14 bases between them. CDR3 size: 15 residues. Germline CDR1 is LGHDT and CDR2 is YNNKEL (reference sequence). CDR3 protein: CASSEHGGTTDTQYF. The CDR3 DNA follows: TGTGCCAGCAGCGAACACGGGGGAACCACAGATACGCAGTATTTT.

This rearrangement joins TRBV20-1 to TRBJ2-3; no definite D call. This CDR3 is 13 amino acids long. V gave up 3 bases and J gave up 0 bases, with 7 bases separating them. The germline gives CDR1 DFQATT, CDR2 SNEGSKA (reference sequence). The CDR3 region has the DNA TGCAGTGCTAGCTACGGTAGCACAGATACGCAGTATTTT. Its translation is CSASYGSTDTQYF.

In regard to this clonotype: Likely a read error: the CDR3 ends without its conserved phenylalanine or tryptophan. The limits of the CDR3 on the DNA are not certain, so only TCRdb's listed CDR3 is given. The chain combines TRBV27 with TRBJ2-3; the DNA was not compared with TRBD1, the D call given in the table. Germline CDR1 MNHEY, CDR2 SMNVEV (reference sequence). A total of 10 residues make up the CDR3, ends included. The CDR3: CASSLTPFSR.

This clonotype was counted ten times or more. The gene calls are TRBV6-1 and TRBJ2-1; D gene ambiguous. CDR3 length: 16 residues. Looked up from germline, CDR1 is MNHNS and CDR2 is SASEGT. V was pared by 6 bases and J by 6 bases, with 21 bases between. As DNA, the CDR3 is TGTGCCAGCAGCCCCAAACCCAAGGTCCAACTCAATGAGCAGTTCTTC. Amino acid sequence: CASSPKPKVQLNEQFF.

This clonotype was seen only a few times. CDR3: CASSFESGGPDTQYF. The CDR3 bases are TGCGCCAGCAGCTTCGAGTCGGGGGGGCCAGATACGCAGTATTTT. The gene calls are TRBV5-1 and TRBJ2-3, with TRBD2 matching 8 bases. Germline assignment: CDR1 SGHRS and CDR2 YFSETQ. The CDR3 is 15 residues long. Trimming took 2 bases from V and 4 from J; bases not matched to a gene: 6. Complete variable domain (other parts from reference TRBV5-1 and TRBJ2-3): KAGVTQTPRYLIKTRGQQVTLSCSPISGHRSVSWYQQTPGQGLQFLFEYFSETQRNKGNFPGRFSGRQFSNSRSEMNVSTLELGDSALYLCASSFESGGPDTQYFGPGTRLTVL.

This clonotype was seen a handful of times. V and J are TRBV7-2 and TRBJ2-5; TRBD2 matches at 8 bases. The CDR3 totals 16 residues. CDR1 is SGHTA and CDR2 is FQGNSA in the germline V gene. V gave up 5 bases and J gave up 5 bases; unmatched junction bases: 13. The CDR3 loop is CASSPAGGRKVETQYF. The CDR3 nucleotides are TGTGCCAGCAGCCCTGCGGGGGGAAGGAAGGTGGAGACCCAGTACTTC.

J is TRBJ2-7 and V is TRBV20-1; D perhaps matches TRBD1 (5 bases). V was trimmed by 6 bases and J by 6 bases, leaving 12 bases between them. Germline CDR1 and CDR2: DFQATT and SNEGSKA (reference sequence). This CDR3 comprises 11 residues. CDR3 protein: CSARKGVEQYF. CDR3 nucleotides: TGCAGTGCGAGAAAAGGGGTCGAGCAGTACTTC.

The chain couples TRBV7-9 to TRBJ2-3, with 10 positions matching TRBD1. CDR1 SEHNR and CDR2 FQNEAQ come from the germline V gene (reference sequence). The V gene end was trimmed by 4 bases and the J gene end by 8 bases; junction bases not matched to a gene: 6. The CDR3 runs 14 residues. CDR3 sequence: CASSSGQGRSTQYF. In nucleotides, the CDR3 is TGTGCCAGCAGCTCGGGACAGGGGAGATCTACGCAGTATTTT. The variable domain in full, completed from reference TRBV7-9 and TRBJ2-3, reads DTGVSQNPRHKITKRGQNVTFRCDPISEHNRLYWYRQTLGQGPEFLTYFQNEAQLEKSRLLSDRFSAERPKGSFSTLEIQRTEQGDSAMYLCASSSGQGRSTQYFGPGTRLTVL.